This paragraph reports one TCR beta chain. This record belongs to a study of blood T cell repertoires in COVID-19. A Seattle source enrolled patients during active infection and followed them longitudinally. The germline V gene encodes CDR1 ENHRY and CDR2 SYGVKD. This CDR3 comprises 16 residues. V gave up 0 bases and J gave up 5 bases, with 16 bases separating them. Clones were sequenced by immunoSEQ multiplex PCR, and TCRdb holds only the in-frame ones, with some missing. Found here are about 24,000 clones, 85% to 90% of them singletons; the top ten hold 27%. Sequencing used peripheral blood. This chain connects TRBV10-3 to TRBJ2-5; the D gene is possibly TRBD2 (5 bases). The receptor was derived from a man in his sixties or seventies with COVID-19, enrolled during active disease. The CDR3 here is CAISESASRGWETQYF. In DNA, the CDR3 is TGTGCCATCAGTGAGTCAGCTAGCCGGGGATGGGAGACCCAGTACTTC.